Shown below are 3 T cell receptor beta chains from a single sample sequenced in a study of blood T cells in healthy people across ages. The use of a sample-barcoded 5' primer and a J-beta primer mix characterized a second PCR of roughly 7 to 11 cycles. Via MiXCR, TCRdb re-called the 5' RACE reads, giving one row per CDR3 protein. The table has about 1,400,000 distinct CDR3 sequences, around two fifths seen once. Sequencing was done on a sample of blood. These TCRs come from a woman aged 18 to 35 in good health.

Details on this clonotype: One end of the junction does not line up with germline, which may come from a read error. The chain recombines TRBV7-9 with TRBJ2-7; 8 nucleotides line up with TRBD1. The CDR3 is made up of 15 amino acids. Germline CDR1 is SEHNR and CDR2 is FQNEAQ (reference sequence). The CDR3 spells CASSYGTGLPYEQYF. The CDR3 DNA reads as TGTGCTAGCAGCTATGGGACAGGTCTTCCCTACGAGCAGTACTTC.

This rearrangement joins TRBV7-2 to TRBJ2-3; 7 bases agree with TRBD2. Unmatched junction bases numbered 14, after V lost 5 bases and J lost 0 bases. The CDR3 consists of 18 residues. CDR1 and CDR2 (germline): SGHTA, FQGNSA. CDR3 loop: CASSLGPPRAGSTDTQYF. Written as DNA, the CDR3 is TGTGCCAGCAGCCTAGGCCCCCCCCGAGCGGGGAGCACAGATACGCAGTATTTT.

There are a few counts of this clonotype. This chain links TRBV20-1 with TRBJ2-7; 10 positions agree with TRBD1. The junction had 10 bases not matched to a gene; V was cut back by 4 bases and J by 4 bases. Germline assignment: CDR1 DFQATT and CDR2 SNEGSKA (reference sequence). The CDR3 covers 15 residues. The DNA for the CDR3 is TGCAGTGCTATCCCACCGGGACAGGGGTTATACGAGCAGTACTTC. It yields the protein CSAIPPGQGLYEQYF.